One and the same sample provided the 15 T cell receptor beta chains below, sequenced in a study of blood T cell repertoires in COVID-19. Clones were sequenced by immunoSEQ multiplex PCR, and TCRdb holds only the in-frame ones, with some missing. The data show hundreds of thousands of clones, with roughly 90% seen just once and 11% held by the top ten. The sequencing sample was made of peripheral blood. The receptors here all came from a woman aged 25 to 39 with COVID-19, enrolled during active disease.

Of note for this clone: Sequence at one end of the junction differs from germline and may be a read error. The chain couples TRBV2 to TRBJ2-7; D possibly corresponds to TRBD1 (6 bases). CDR3 length equals 14 residues. The germline V gene encodes CDR1 SNHLY and CDR2 FYNNEI. Written as DNA, the CDR3 is TGTGCCAGCAGGGGAGACAGGACCCAGTACGTGCAGTACTTC. As protein: CASRGDRTQYVQYF.

The rearrangement links TRBV4-1 to TRBJ1-3; TRBD1 is a possible D gene (5 bases). The V gene lost 0 bases and the J gene lost 0 bases, with 12 bases spanning the gap. The CDR3 length is 17 residues. Germline V lookup: CDR1 MGHRA, CDR2 YSYEKL. The CDR3: CASSQDPRGSSGNTIYF. The CDR3 coding sequence is TGCGCCAGCAGCCAAGATCCAAGGGGCAGCTCTGGAAACACCATATATTTT.

The gene calls are TRBV3-1 (or the pseudogene TRBV3-2) and TRBJ1-5, with D unclear. There are 13 residues in the CDR3. The germline V gene encodes CDR1 LGHDT and CDR2 YNNKEL (reference sequence). Trimming took off 5 bases at V and 6 bases at J, with 11 bases between the two ends. The CDR3, as DNA: TGTGCCAGCAGCGAGAGGGCAGCTCAGCCCCAGCATTTT. Encoded protein: CASSERAAQPQHF.

Worth noting for this clone: Other nucleotide sequences from this sample produce the same CDR3. This chain links TRBV28 with TRBJ1-2; no clear D gene. The V and J ends lost 2 bases and 5 bases respectively, with 6 bases between them. Germline V CDR1 and CDR2: MDHEN, SYDVKM. CDR3 length: 12 amino acids. The CDR3 here is CASSLSGYGYTF. The CDR3 nucleotides read TGTGCCAGCAGTTTAAGCGGGTATGGCTACACCTTC.

In its sample, this clone was seen a few times. The V call is TRBV27, the J call TRBJ1-3, with a possible D match to TRBD1 (5 bases). Trimming pared 3 bases from V and 4 bases from J, leaving 10 bases between. Germline V CDR1 and CDR2: MNHEY, SMNVEV (reference sequence). CDR3 size: 14 residues. CDR3 coding DNA: TGTGCCAGCAGTTTTTCGGGGGGGGGAAACACCATATATTTT. It codes for CASSFSGGGNTIYF.

The rearrangement links TRBV6-5 to TRBJ1-3, with 11 bases aligning to TRBD1. Germline-derived CDR1 and CDR2 are MNHEY and SVGAGI. There are 15 residues in the CDR3. The junction had 4 bases not matched to a gene; V was cut back by 2 bases and J by 7 bases. The CDR3 sequence: CASSYRGDRGNTIYF. CDR3 nucleotides: TGTGCCAGCAGTTACCGTGGGGACAGGGGGAACACCATATATTTT.

The chain uses TRBV5-1 and TRBJ1-6; D possibly corresponds to TRBD1 (5 bases). CDR1 and CDR2 from the germline V gene are SGHRS and YFSETQ. The CDR3 sequence is 15 residues long. The V and J ends lost 1 base and 8 bases respectively, with 13 bases between them. The CDR3 nucleotides are TGCGCCAGCAGCTTGTCCGGGGGTAGGGATTCACCCCTCCACTTT. This translates into CASSLSGGRDSPLHF.

The chain has TRBV4-1 and TRBJ2-7; TRBD2 matches 8 bases. V was clipped by 0 bases and J by 1 base; unmatched bases: 5. The CDR3 covers 16 residues. CDR1 and CDR2 (germline): MGHRA, YSYEKL. CDR3 sequence reads: CASSQDGSGGSYEQYF. DNA of the CDR3: TGCGCCAGCAGCCAAGATGGAAGCGGGGGATCCTACGAGCAGTACTTC.

This chain connects TRBV5-6 to TRBJ1-6, with D uncertain. V dropped 2 bases and J dropped 3 bases, with 9 bases sitting between them. There are 15 residues in the CDR3. Germline V gene lookup returns CDR1 SGHDT and CDR2 YYEEEE. Written as DNA, the CDR3 is TGTGCCAGCAGCTTCGGACGGGGCTATAATTCACCCCTCCACTTT. Translated: CASSFGRGYNSPLHF. Supplemented by reference TRBV5-6 and TRBJ1-6, the full variable domain reads DAGVTQSPTHLIKTRGQQVTLRCSPKSGHDTVSWYQQALGQGPQFIFQYYEEEERQRGNFPDRFSGHQFPNYSSELNVNALLLGDSALYLCASSFGRGYNSPLHFGNGTRLTVT.

This clone was seen once. The chain combines TRBV7-2 with TRBJ1-1; D is undetermined. Germline loops: CDR1 SGHTA, CDR2 FQGNSA. V lost 5 bases and J lost 8, with 12 bases in between. The length of the CDR3 is 12 residues. The DNA for the CDR3 is TGTGCCAGCAGCCAGACAACCTACGAAGCTTTCTTT. It is translated as CASSQTTYEAFF.

This sequence joins TRBV2 and TRBJ2-2, with 13 bases that match TRBD2. There are 16 residues in the CDR3. With V trimmed by 7 bases and J by 5 bases, 7 bases remained unmatched. CDR1 is SNHLY and CDR2 is FYNNEI in the germline V gene. The CDR3 DNA reads as TGTGCCAGCAAAGCCCGGACTAGCGGGGGAACCGGGGAGCTGTTTTTT. Amino acids: CASKARTSGGTGELFF.

The chain recombines TRBV5-4 with TRBJ2-3, with no clear D. Trimming took 4 bases from V and 2 from J, leaving 5 bases between them. Per germline, CDR1 SGHNT and CDR2 YYREEE (reference sequence). The CDR3 extends over 12 amino acids. The chain's CDR3 is CASSTTTDTQYF. CDR3 coding DNA: TGTGCCAGCAGCACAACCACAGATACGCAGTATTTT. The whole variable domain, filled in from reference TRBV5-4 and TRBJ2-3, reads ETGVTQSPTHLIKTRGQQVTLRCSSQSGHNTVSWYQQALGQGPQFIFQYYREEENGRGNFPPRFSGLQFPNYSSELNVNALELDDSALYLCASSTTTDTQYFGPGTRLTVL.

The gene calls are TRBV2 and TRBJ2-3; tentative D call: TRBD1 (5 bases). Deletions cut 7 bases from V and 4 bases from J, with 15 bases between. Germline CDR1 and CDR2: SNHLY and FYNNEI. The length of the CDR3 is 14 residues. The CDR3 loop reads CASNRDLGPDTQYF. CDR3 in DNA: TGTGCCAGCAACCGCGATTTGGGGCCAGATACGCAGTATTTT.

The chain carries TRBV13 and TRBJ2-7; 10 bases line up with TRBD1. V dropped 4 bases and J dropped 1; count of bases not matched to a gene: 7. This CDR3 has 16 amino acids. The V gene's germline CDR1 is PRHDT and CDR2 FYEKMQ (reference sequence). The CDR3 bases are TGTGCCAGCAGCTCGCGTGACAGGGGGCCGTCCTACGAGCAGTACTTC. As protein: CASSSRDRGPSYEQYF.

The V gene is TRBV4-1, the J gene TRBJ1-1; possibly TRBD1 for D (5 bases). The CDR3 is 15 residues long. Germline V gene data show CDR1 as MGHRA and CDR2 as YSYEKL. V was cut by 3 bases and J by 5 bases, with 16 bases left in between. The CDR3 DNA follows: TGCGCCAGCAGCCATCAGGCAGGGCCCGGGACTGAAGCTTTCTTT. The encoded protein is CASSHQAGPGTEAFF.